The 30 T cell receptor beta chains in this list originate from one sample, sequenced in a study of neurological immune-mediated disorders. A single record per CDR3 protein comes from TCRdb applying MiXCR to the 5' RACE reads. The top ten clones hold 20% to 25% of a sample with about 48,000 distinct CDR3 sequences, over 20% of them seen once. The sample was PBMCs. The source of these receptors is a woman between 65 and 79 years old in good health.

This clonotype qualifies as medium-sized (0.01 to 0.1%). The V and J genes are TRBV24-1 and TRBJ2-1; 8 nucleotides match TRBD1. The germline V gene has CDR1 KGHDR and CDR2 SFDVKD. CDR3 size: 16 residues. The trim removed 4 bases at V and 5 bases at J, leaving 9 bases unmatched. This CDR3 is CATSEPGTGKDNEQFF. CDR3 coding DNA: TGTGCCACCAGTGAACCCGGGACAGGCAAAGACAATGAGCAGTTCTTC.

This clonotype was counted many times. The chain couples TRBV29-1 to TRBJ2-4, with a tentative D call TRBD1 (5 bases). Per germline, CDR1 SQVTM and CDR2 ANQGSEA. Trimming cost V 4 bases and J 1 base, with 14 bases left between them. The CDR3 runs 15 residues. CDR3 region: CSVAQGSSAKNIQYF. In nucleotides, the CDR3 is TGCAGCGTTGCCCAGGGATCCTCGGCCAAAAACATTCAGTACTTC.

This clonotype has at least ten counts. The V gene is TRBV7-9, the J gene TRBJ2-1, with 9 bases aligning to TRBD2. The V gene's germline CDR1 is SEHNR and CDR2 FQNEAQ (reference sequence). The ends lost 5 bases at V and 4 bases at J; junction bases unmatched: 6. This CDR3 is 15 amino acids long. This chain's CDR3 is CASSGSGGTYNEQFF. As DNA, the CDR3 is TGTGCCAGCAGCGGCAGCGGGGGGACTTACAATGAGCAGTTCTTC.

This clonotype showed up many times. This chain uses TRBV5-1 with TRBJ1-2; TRBD1 is a possible D gene (5 bases). Germline values: CDR1 SGHRS, CDR2 YFSETQ. V was trimmed by 4 bases and J by 0 bases, leaving 16 bases between them. The CDR3 spans 16 residues. CDR3 nucleotides: TGCGCCAGCAGCCTGACCTTCACGGGGCCTAACTATGGCTACACCTTC. Amino acids: CASSLTFTGPNYGYTF.

This clonotype was seen repeatedly, ten times or more. This sequence joins TRBV9 and TRBJ2-7, with D perhaps assigned TRBD1 or TRBD2 (5 bases each). Germline V CDR1 and CDR2: SGDLS, YYNGEE. V was shortened by 0 bases and J by 2 bases, with 12 bases between the two germline ends. The CDR3 is made up of 15 amino acids. The CDR3 sequence is CASSVGFREPYEQYF. DNA of the CDR3: TGTGCCAGCAGCGTAGGATTCAGGGAGCCCTACGAGCAGTACTTC.

The J gene is TRBJ1-1, the V gene TRBV27; maybe TRBD1 (6 bases). Germline loops: CDR1 MNHEY, CDR2 SMNVEV (reference sequence). Trimming left V 3 bases short and J 3 bases short, with 11 bases between. The CDR3 loop spans 14 amino acids. CDR3 sequence: CASSFYRAHTEAFF. CDR3 coding DNA: TGTGCCAGCAGTTTCTACAGGGCGCACACTGAAGCTTTCTTT.

This clonotype showed up many times. The DNA for the CDR3 is TGTGCCAGCAGTGAAGGGCTGGTTACCGGGGAGCTGTTTTTT. Translated: CASSEGLVTGELFF. The J gene is TRBJ2-2, the V gene TRBV25-1; D is unresolved. Germline CDR1 MGHDK, CDR2 SYGVNS. With 2 bases removed from V and 5 bases from J, the gap between germline ends came to 9 bases. The CDR3 totals 14 residues.

At least ten counts were recorded for this clonotype. This rearrangement joins TRBV5-4 to TRBJ2-5; tentatively, D is TRBD2 (7 bases). V was pared by 0 bases and J by 1 base, with 10 bases between. Germline values: CDR1 SGHNT, CDR2 YYREEE (reference sequence). The CDR3 spans 15 residues. CDR3 loop: CASSLGEGGQETQYF. CDR3 bases: TGTGCCAGCAGCTTGGGGGAGGGGGGCCAAGAGACCCAGTACTTC.

The V call is TRBV27, the J call TRBJ2-1; D may be TRBD2 (6 bases). V lost 7 bases and J 0 bases, leaving 13 bases between the germline ends. The CDR3 consists of 15 residues. Germline V gives CDR1 MNHEY, CDR2 SMNVEV (reference sequence). The CDR3 protein is CASTRGTSSYNEQFF. In DNA form, the CDR3 reads TGTGCCAGCACCCGGGGGACGAGCTCCTACAATGAGCAGTTCTTC.

The chain combines TRBV5-1 with TRBJ1-2; maybe TRBD1 (6 bases). Per the germline V gene, CDR1 is SGHRS and CDR2 is YFSETQ. The CDR3 consists of 15 residues. V dropped 1 base and J dropped 4 bases, with 14 bases sitting between them. CDR3 in DNA: TGCGCCAGCAGCTTGAAGGGGGAGCTTAGCTATGGCTACACCTTC. It encodes CASSLKGELSYGYTF.

This chain links TRBV5-1 with TRBJ2-6; TRBD1 aligns across 8 bases. This CDR3 comprises 16 residues. Trimming removed 4 bases from V and 2 bases from J; junction bases left unmatched: 5. Germline CDR1 SGHRS, CDR2 YFSETQ. The DNA of the CDR3 is TGCGCCAGCAGCCCGGGACAGGAGGCTGGGGCCAACGTCCTGACTTTC. This encodes CASSPGQEAGANVLTF.

The rearrangement uses TRBV18 and TRBJ2-2, with 7 bases aligning to TRBD1. CDR3 size: 16 residues. CDR1 KGHSH and CDR2 LQKENI come from the germline V gene. Germline trimming cut 4 bases from V and 1 base from J; bases unmatched to any gene: 6. The CDR3 bases are TGTGCCAGCTCACGGGCTACAGGGGTGAACACCGGGGAGCTGTTTTTT. Its protein product is CASSRATGVNTGELFF.

The chain links TRBV5-1 to TRBJ2-3, with D uncertain. From germline, CDR1 is SGHRS and CDR2 YFSETQ. V was pared by 6 bases and J by 5 bases, with 19 bases between. This CDR3 is built from 15 residues. The CDR3 reads CASILPVQLKDTQYF. Here the CDR3 DNA reads TGCGCCAGCATCTTACCTGTACAGCTTAAAGATACGCAGTATTTT.

A few counts support this clonotype. The chain links TRBV3-1 to TRBJ2-1; D may correspond to TRBD1 or TRBD2 (5 bases each). CDR3 length: 17 residues. V was cut by 3 bases and J by 6 bases, with 21 bases left in between. Germline V lookup: CDR1 LGHDT, CDR2 YNNKEL (reference sequence). This CDR3 is CASSQTGTPLHPNEQFF. The CDR3 DNA reads TGTGCCAGCAGCCAGACCGGGACCCCCTTGCACCCCAATGAGCAGTTCTTC.

This clonotype was seen many times. The chain combines TRBV24-1 with TRBJ2-2; weak D call: TRBD1 (5 bases). The germline V gene encodes CDR1 KGHDR and CDR2 SFDVKD. This CDR3 spans 16 amino acids. Deletions cut 4 bases from V and 0 bases from J, with 11 bases between. CDR3 DNA: TGTGCCACCAGTGACCAGGGTCACGCGAACACCGGGGAGCTGTTTTTT. Translated, it gives CATSDQGHANTGELFF.

This clonotype has a count of ten or more. V is TRBV20-1 and J is TRBJ2-2; either TRBD1 or TRBD2 may fit D (6 bases each). CDR1 and CDR2 from the germline V gene are DFQATT and SNEGSKA (reference sequence). The V and J ends lost 4 bases and 5 bases respectively, with 17 bases between them. The CDR3 runs to 15 residues. This CDR3 is CSAKSGGPATGELFF. The CDR3 DNA reads as TGCAGTGCTAAATCCGGGGGCCCAGCGACCGGGGAGCTGTTTTTT.

This clonotype occurred many times. This rearrangement joins TRBV6-6 to TRBJ1-5; 7 nucleotides match TRBD1. The CDR3 covers 13 residues. The V gene's germline CDR1 is MNHNY and CDR2 SVGAGI (reference sequence). The ends lost 8 bases at V and 3 bases at J; junction bases unmatched: 4. CDR3 sequence: CASLGQFNQPQHF. CDR3 in DNA: TGTGCCAGCTTGGGACAGTTCAATCAGCCCCAGCATTTT.

This clonotype appeared many times. The chain recombines TRBV6-1 with TRBJ1-2, with 7 nucleotides matching TRBD1. The junction had 5 bases not matched to a gene; V was cut back by 2 bases and J by 2 bases. There are 15 residues in the CDR3. Germline V lookup: CDR1 MNHNS, CDR2 SASEGT. CDR3 in DNA: TGTGCCAGCAGTGAACCCGGGACAGCGAACTATGGCTACACCTTC. This codes for CASSEPGTANYGYTF.

The chain joins TRBV10-2 to TRBJ1-1; D ambiguous. V was pared by 4 bases and J by 1 base, with 4 bases between. The CDR3 runs 12 residues. The V gene's germline CDR1 is WSHSY and CDR2 SAAADI. CDR3 sequence: CASSGRNTEAFF. The DNA of the CDR3 is TGCGCCAGCAGTGGGAGGAACACTGAAGCTTTCTTT.

This clonotype was seen at least ten times. The CDR3, as DNA: TGTGCCAGCAGCCTCGGGGGGGACTACAATGAGCAGTTCTTC. It translates to CASSLGGDYNEQFF. The chain recombines TRBV4-2 with TRBJ2-1; 8 nucleotides agree with TRBD2. Germline loops: CDR1 LGHNA, CDR2 YNFKEQ. The CDR3 runs to 14 residues. Trimming removed 4 bases from V and 3 bases from J; junction bases left unmatched: 2.

Many counts were recorded for this clonotype. One end of the junction fails to match germline, which may point to a read error. The CDR3 DNA reads TGTGCCAGCAGTCTATGGGACAGTTTGAACACTGAAGCTTTCTTT. This codes for CASSLWDSLNTEAFF. The rearrangement links TRBV28 to TRBJ1-1, with 7 nucleotides matching TRBD1. Per germline, CDR1 MDHEN and CDR2 SYDVKM. This CDR3 has 15 amino acids.

This clonotype was seen many times. V usage is TRBV29-1 and J usage is TRBJ2-5, with D perhaps being TRBD1 or TRBD2 (6 bases each). Trimming removed 7 bases from V and 5 bases from J, with 11 bases in between. This CDR3 is built from 11 residues. The germline CDR1 and CDR2 sequences are SQVTM and ANQGSEA. The CDR3 sequence: CSAGALETQYF. CDR3 sequence (DNA): TGCAGCGCGGGGGCTCTCGAGACCCAGTACTTC.

This chain joins TRBV6-5 and TRBJ2-2, with 7 bases fitting TRBD2. V shed 6 bases and J 0 bases; nucleotides not matched to a gene: 4. The CDR3 is 15 amino acids. Germline loops: CDR1 MNHEY, CDR2 SVGAGI. The CDR3 loop reads CASRKSGANTGELFF. In nucleotides, the CDR3 is TGTGCCAGCAGGAAGAGCGGGGCGAACACCGGGGAGCTGTTTTTT.

This clonotype was recorded a few times. The rearrangement uses TRBV20-1 and TRBJ2-7; 16 bases agree with TRBD2. CDR3 size: 16 residues. Losses at the gene ends were 6 bases for V and 6 bases for J; bases not matched to a gene: 11. Germline CDR1 is DFQATT and CDR2 is SNEGSKA (reference sequence). Here the CDR3 DNA reads TGCAGTGCCGCCGGGACTAGCGGGAGGGCCAGTGGCGAGCAGTACTTC. Translated, it gives CSAAGTSGRASGEQYF.

About this clonotype itself: A much larger clone differs from this one at a single base, so this may be a read error. J is TRBJ1-2 and V is TRBV7-2, with D hard to call. Germline CDR1 reads SGHTA; CDR2 reads FQGNSA. The CDR3 contains 15 residues. CDR3 coding DNA: TGTGCCATCAGCTTAGGTATGGTGACGAACTATGGCTACACCTTC. Its translation is CAISLGMVTNYGYTF.

This clonotype has a count of ten or more. The chain employs TRBV24-1 and TRBJ1-1; 7 bases fit TRBD1. The CDR3 is 13 amino acids. J gave up 5 bases and V 3 bases, and 2 bases lay outside the gene matches. The germline gives CDR1 KGHDR, CDR2 SFDVKD. The CDR3 DNA reads TGTGCCACCAGTGATCAACAGGGGACTGAAGCTTTCTTT. Translation: CATSDQQGTEAFF.

The chain carries TRBV5-1 and TRBJ2-2; 9 bases map to TRBD2. CDR1 SGHRS and CDR2 YFSETQ come from the germline V gene. This CDR3 contains 16 residues. V gave up 0 bases and J gave up 4 bases; unmatched junction bases: 4. CDR3 amino acids: CASSLATSGRTGELFF. In nucleotides, the CDR3 is TGCGCCAGCAGCTTGGCCACTAGCGGGCGCACCGGGGAGCTGTTTTTT.

This chain uses TRBV5-1 with TRBJ1-5; no clear D. The CDR3 contains 13 residues. Germline values: CDR1 SGHRS, CDR2 YFSETQ. V shed 5 bases and J shed 1 base, with 7 bases lying between them. As DNA, the CDR3 is TGCGCCAGCAGAATTGACAGCAATCAGCCCCAGCATTTT. It yields the protein CASRIDSNQPQHF.

The rearrangement uses TRBV5-1 and TRBJ1-1; the D is unclear. This CDR3 is 15 amino acids long. CDR1 is SGHRS, CDR2 YFSETQ, per germline. The germline V and J ends were trimmed by 0 bases and 0 bases, with 9 bases remaining between them. The CDR3 loop is CASSLEHRMNTEAFF. Here the CDR3 DNA reads TGCGCCAGCAGCTTGGAACACCGCATGAACACTGAAGCTTTCTTT. Complete variable domain (other parts from reference TRBV5-1 and TRBJ1-1): KAGVTQTPRYLIKTRGQQVTLSCSPISGHRSVSWYQQTPGQGLQFLFEYFSETQRNKGNFPGRFSGRQFSNSRSEMNVSTLELGDSALYLCASSLEHRMNTEAFFGQGTRLTVV.

This clonotype was seen at least ten times. The rearrangement links TRBV5-1 to TRBJ2-7; D may be TRBD1 or TRBD2 (6 bases each). Germline V gene lookup returns CDR1 SGHRS and CDR2 YFSETQ. The V end lost 0 bases, the J end lost 4 bases, and 11 bases lay between the germline ends. This CDR3 has 14 residues. The CDR3 protein is CASSLEQGGYEQYF. As DNA, the CDR3 is TGCGCCAGCAGCTTGGAACAGGGAGGTTACGAGCAGTACTTC. The full variable domain, its missing parts supplied by reference TRBV5-1 and TRBJ2-7, is KAGVTQTPRYLIKTRGQQVTLSCSPISGHRSVSWYQQTPGQGLQFLFEYFSETQRNKGNFPGRFSGRQFSNSRSEMNVSTLELGDSALYLCASSLEQGGYEQYFGPGTRLTVT.